These T cell receptor beta chains were read from a single sample in a study of sequential checkpoint blockade in melanoma. The protocol was immunoSEQ multiplex PCR, while the TCRdb copy is restricted to in-frame clones and leaves out a portion. The sample holds under 8,000 clones, approximately 78% seen once. Specimen: CD8+ T cells sorted from blood (inferred from file names), collected from a patient given nivolumab and ipilimumab in sequence. These receptors originate from a human donor with melanoma. Each CDR3 is given with its conserved first and last residue. A D gene is named only where the DNA matches it firmly. The size field is filled for only some rows; it gives once, few, many or a size class.

v_gene,j_gene,len,d_gene,abundance,CDR3nt,CDR3aa
TRBV5-1,TRBJ2-1,14,.,.,TGCGCCAGCAGCTTAGGGGTAAACGACAATGAGCAGTTCTTC,CASSLGVNDNEQFF
TRBV12-1,TRBJ2-3,18,.,.,TGTGCCAGCAGCTGCGGACTAGCGGGAGGGGGCATCGCAGATACGCAGTATTTT,CASSCGLAGGGIADTQYF
TRBV4-1,TRBJ2-7,14,.,.,TGCGCCAGCAGCCCCCGGGACGGGGGCTACGAGCAGTACTTC,CASSPRDGGYEQYF
TRBV7-8,TRBJ2-1,16,TRBD2,once,TGTGCCAGCAGCTTAGAGGGCGGGAGGGCCTATAATGAGCAGTTCTTC,CASSLEGGRAYNEQFF
TRBV9,TRBJ2-1,18,TRBD2,few,TGTGCCAGCAGCGTAGGGCCTTTAGCGGGTAGCTCCTACAATGAGCAGTTCTTC,CASSVGPLAGSSYNEQFF
TRBV6-5,TRBJ1-1,14,.,once,TGTGCCAGCAGTTACAGTACGGTGAACACTGAAGCTTTCTTT,CASSYSTVNTEAFF
TRBV7-9,TRBJ2-2,15,TRBD2,.,TGTGCCAGCAGTTATAGCGGGAGTAGCACCGGGGAGCTGTTTTTT,CASSYSGSSTGELFF
TRBV11-3,TRBJ2-1,15,TRBD1,few,TGTGCCAGCAGCAACACGGGACAGGGTTTTAATGAGCAGTTCTTC,CASSNTGQGFNEQFF
TRBV7-8,TRBJ1-5,15,.,.,TGTGCCAGCAGCCCCTGGTGGGGAGAGGGTCAGCCCCAGCATTTT,CASSPWWGEGQPQHF
TRBV28,TRBJ1-1,14,TRBD1,.,TGTGCCAGCGCACCTCAGGGGGGGAACACTGAAGCTTTCTTT,CASAPQGGNTEAFF